The table lists the clone carrying this T cell receptor (beta chain) with a few counts. At one end the junction does not follow the germline gene, possibly because of a read error. Patients were left out if they had other autoimmune diseases, uncontrolled infections, pregnancy or lactation. The CDR3 contains 15 residues. Germline-derived CDR1 and CDR2 are SGHVS and FQNEAQ. This sample stems from a study of Graves' ophthalmopathy and Graves' hyperthyroidism. The wider study: Peripheral blood was obtained at first diagnosis, ahead of any treatment.

RNA transcripts yielded amplified TCR beta CDR3 regions. RT-PCR was first run with HTBI primers, then multiplex PCR in a second round. Each CDR3 protein gets one entry after TCRdb re-called the multiplex PCR reads with MiXCR. Of 200,000 to 250,000 distinct CDR3 sequences in the sample, around 42% were seen once. The gene calls are TRBV7-8 and TRBJ1-1; TRBD1 agrees at 9 bases. The sequenced sample was peripheral blood. The source of this sequence is an adult man with Graves' ophthalmopathy. CDR3 residues: CANSLPGQGSTEAFF. Written as DNA, the CDR3 is TGTGCCAACAGCTTACCAGGACAGGGGAGCACTGAAGCTTTCTTT.